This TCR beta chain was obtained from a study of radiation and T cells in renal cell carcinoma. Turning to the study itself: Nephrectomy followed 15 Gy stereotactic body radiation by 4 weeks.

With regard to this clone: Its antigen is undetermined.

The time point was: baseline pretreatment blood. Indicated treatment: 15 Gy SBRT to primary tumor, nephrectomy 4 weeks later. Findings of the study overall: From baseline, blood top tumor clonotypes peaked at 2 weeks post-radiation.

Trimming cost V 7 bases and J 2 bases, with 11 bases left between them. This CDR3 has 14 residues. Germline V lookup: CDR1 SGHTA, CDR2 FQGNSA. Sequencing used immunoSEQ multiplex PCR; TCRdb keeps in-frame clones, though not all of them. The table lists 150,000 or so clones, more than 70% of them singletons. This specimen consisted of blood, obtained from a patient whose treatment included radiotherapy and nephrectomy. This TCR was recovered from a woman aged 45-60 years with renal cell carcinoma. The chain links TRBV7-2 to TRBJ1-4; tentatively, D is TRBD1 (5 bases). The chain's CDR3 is CASTLGRTNEKLFF. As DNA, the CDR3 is TGTGCCAGCACCTTGGGGCGGACTAATGAAAAACTGTTTTTT.